The rows below give T cell receptor beta chains drawn from one sample of a study of shared clonotypes between healthy human individuals. Only in-frame clones appear in the TCRdb table, and some are missing; sequencing was by immunoSEQ multiplex PCR. The sample has just over 2,000,000 clones, about 95% seen once; the top ten hold about 1.1%. Material: naive CD8+ T cells sorted from blood. The source is a man aged 18 to 29 in good health. The CDR3 runs from the conserved cysteine through the conserved F or W. D genes are given only for firm matches. Only some rows state a clone size, as once, few, many or a class for expanded clones.

j_call | v_call | clone_size | d_call | cdr3_aa | cdr3_nt
TRBJ2-1 | TRBV27 | . | TRBD1 | CASSPGQGTYNEQFF | TGTGCCAGCAGTCCCGGACAGGGGACCTACAATGAGCAGTTCTTC
TRBJ2-3 | TRBV5-6 | . | . | CASSLTPRGYTDTQYF | TGTGCCAGCAGCTTGACCCCTCGCGGCTACACAGATACGCAGTATTTT
TRBJ1-4 | TRBV27 | . | . | CASSLFREGEAEKLFF | TGTGCCAGCAGTTTATTTAGAGAGGGGGAAGCTGAAAAACTGTTTTTT
TRBJ2-2 | TRBV27 | . | . | CASSLQMTEGTGELFF | TGTGCCAGCAGTCTACAGATGACAGAGGGGACCGGGGAGCTGTTTTTT
TRBJ2-3 | TRBV27 | . | TRBD2 | CASSTRLASTDTQYF | TGTGCCAGCAGTACCCGACTAGCGAGCACAGATACGCAGTATTTT
TRBJ2-7 | TRBV11-1 | . | . | CASSLARGLSYEQYF | TGTGCCAGCAGCTTAGCGAGGGGCCTCTCCTACGAGCAGTACTTC
TRBJ2-7 | TRBV13 | . | TRBD2 | CASSGSGRDSYEQYF | TGTGCCAGCAGCGGAAGCGGGAGGGACTCCTACGAGCAGTACTTC
TRBJ2-7 | TRBV30 | few | . | CAWSVGREQYF | TGTGCCTGGAGTGTAGGGCGCGAGCAGTACTTC
TRBJ1-2 | TRBV30 | . | TRBD1 | CARGQGASGYTF | TGTGCCCGGGGACAGGGGGCATCTGGCTACACCTTC
TRBJ1-4 | TRBV11-2 | . | . | CASSEAGPSEKLFF | TGTGCCAGCAGCGAAGCGGGACCTAGTGAAAAACTGTTTTTT
TRBJ2-7 | TRBV10-1 | . | TRBD1 | CASSESIGQAPYRPAEQYF | TGCGCCAGCAGTGAGTCGATCGGACAGGCACCCTACAGACCAGCCGAGCAGTACTTC
TRBJ2-7 | TRBV5-4 | . | . | CASGDDTNYEQYF | TGTGCCAGCGGGGACGACACGAACTACGAGCAGTACTTC
TRBJ1-2 | TRBV6-5 | . | . | CASSYSVGGQGYTF | TGTGCCAGCAGTTACTCGGTAGGGGGGCAAGGCTACACCTTC
TRBJ2-7 | TRBV4-1 | few | . | CASSQVQGSYEQYF | TGCGCCAGCAGCCAAGTTCAGGGGTCCTACGAGCAGTACTTC
TRBJ2-2 | TRBV9 | once | . | CASSVAIRSGAGELFF | TGTGCCAGCAGCGTAGCTATACGGAGTGGGGCCGGGGAGCTGTTTTTT
TRBJ1-1 | TRBV6-1 | . | . | CASRGLENTEAFF | TGTGCCAGCAGGGGACTCGAGAACACTGAAGCTTTCTTT
TRBJ2-1 | TRBV9 | . | . | CASSVGGGSYNEQFF | TGTGCCAGCAGCGTAGGTGGGGGGTCCTACAATGAGCAGTTCTTC
TRBJ1-2 | TRBV7-6 | . | TRBD1 | CASSVIPGGNGYTF | TGTGCCAGCAGCGTGATTCCAGGGGGCAATGGCTACACCTTC
TRBJ1-5 | TRBV7-2 | . | TRBD1 | CASSSGLPQGASNQPQHF | TGTGCCAGCAGCTCCGGTCTACCACAGGGGGCAAGCAATCAGCCCCAGCATTTT
TRBJ2-5 | TRBV7-9 | . | . | CASSLDGPAGLETQYF | TGTGCCAGCAGCTTAGATGGACCAGCGGGTTTAGAGACCCAGTACTTC
TRBJ2-5 | TRBV12-5 | . | TRBD2 | CASGSSGTSGEQYF | TGTGCTAGTGGTTCCTCCGGGACTAGCGGAGAGCAGTACTTC
TRBJ1-1 | TRBV7-9 | . | . | CASSLAPPGNTEAFF | TGTGCCAGCAGCTTAGCCCCCCCAGGTAACACTGAAGCTTTCTTT
TRBJ1-2 | TRBV30 | . | . | CAWSVPGSNYGYTF | TGTGCCTGGAGTGTACCTGGCAGTAATTATGGCTACACCTTC
TRBJ1-1 | TRBV30 | . | . | CAWSDGNTEAFF | TGTGCCTGGAGTGACGGTAACACTGAAGCTTTCTTT
TRBJ2-5 | TRBV5-6 | . | . | CASSQGGLETQYF | TGTGCCAGCAGCCAGGGGGGACTAGAGACCCAGTACTTC
TRBJ2-1 | TRBV9 | . | TRBD1 | CASSEGTGGHNEQFF | TGTGCCAGCAGCGAAGGGACAGGGGGTCACAATGAGCAGTTCTTC
TRBJ2-5 | TRBV11-2 | . | . | CASSLEAGPETQYF | TGTGCCAGCAGCTTAGAAGCGGGTCCGGAGACCCAGTACTTC
TRBJ2-2 | TRBV15 | . | TRBD2 | CATELAGVPGELFF | TGTGCCACTGAACTAGCGGGAGTCCCCGGGGAGCTGTTTTTT
TRBJ2-7 | TRBV7-9 | . | . | CASSPTLGLSGYEQYF | TGTGCCAGCAGCCCCACCCTGGGGCTAAGTGGGTACGAGCAGTACTTC
TRBJ2-7 | TRBV7-9 | . | . | CASSSLTYEQYF | TGTGCCAGCAGCTCCTTAACCTACGAGCAGTACTTC
TRBJ1-2 | TRBV5-4 | . | . | CASSLEAQGGDYTF | TGTGCCAGCAGCTTGGAGGCGCAGGGTGGGGACTACACCTTC
TRBJ2-5 | TRBV29-1 | . | TRBD2 | CSAGLAGGQETQYF | TGCAGCGCTGGACTAGCGGGGGGCCAAGAGACCCAGTACTTC
TRBJ1-2 | TRBV4-1 | . | . | CASSQDTGGSYGYTF | TGCGCCAGCAGCCAAGATACGGGGGGAAGCTATGGCTACACCTTC
TRBJ2-1 | TRBV5-5 | once | TRBD2 | CASSPGLAGANEQFF | TGTGCCAGCAGCCCCGGACTAGCGGGAGCCAATGAGCAGTTCTTC
TRBJ2-4 | TRBV5-6 | once | . | CASSSGGRNIQYF | TGTGCCAGCAGCTCAGGGGGGCGAAACATTCAGTACTTC
TRBJ2-5 | TRBV5-3 | . | . | CARSNGPGETQYF | TGTGCCAGAAGCAACGGACCCGGGGAGACCCAGTACTTC
TRBJ2-7 | TRBV14 | . | TRBD1 | CASKVGDRDNEQYF | TGTGCCAGCAAGGTGGGAGACAGGGACAACGAGCAGTACTTC
TRBJ1-5 | TRBV7-7 | few | TRBD1 | CASSLLRDRGKQPQHF | TGTGCTAGCAGCTTATTGCGGGACAGGGGCAAACAGCCCCAGCATTTT
TRBJ2-3 | TRBV5-1 | . | . | CASSLGGYTDTQYF | TGCGCCAGCAGCTTGGGAGGATACACAGATACGCAGTATTTT
TRBJ2-7 | TRBV7-2 | . | . | CASSFWQSSYEQYF | TGTGCCAGCAGCTTTTGGCAGTCCTCTTACGAGCAGTACTTC
TRBJ2-7 | TRBV28 | . | TRBD2 | CASSLSFAGDSGEQYF | TGTGCCAGCAGTTTATCATTCGCGGGGGACTCGGGCGAGCAGTACTTC
TRBJ2-1 | TRBV27 | . | TRBD2 | CATGLAGVLYNEQFF | TGTGCCACAGGACTAGCGGGAGTTTTGTACAATGAGCAGTTCTTC
TRBJ2-2 | TRBV29-1 | . | TRBD2 | CSAIAGAGTGELFF | TGCAGCGCTATAGCGGGAGCGGGCACCGGGGAGCTGTTTTTT
TRBJ1-5 | TRBV11-2 | . | . | CASSLSGGQPQHF | TGTGCCAGCAGCTTATCCGGGGGGCAGCCCCAGCATTTT
TRBJ2-3 | TRBV4-1 | . | . | CASSQEDSFTDTQYF | TGCGCCAGCAGCCAGGAGGACAGCTTCACAGATACGCAGTATTTT
TRBJ2-1 | TRBV27 | . | . | CASGPSPFNEQFF | TGTGCCAGCGGGCCTAGCCCCTTCAATGAGCAGTTCTTC
TRBJ2-1 | TRBV5-1 | . | . | CASSPRGETYNEQFF | TGCGCCAGCAGCCCTAGGGGGGAGACCTACAATGAGCAGTTCTTC
TRBJ2-5 | TRBV11-2 | . | TRBD2 | CASSFLERLAGEETQYF | TGTGCCAGCAGCTTCCTCGAGAGGCTAGCGGGGGAAGAGACCCAGTACTTC